This entry concerns a single T cell receptor beta chain. This clonotype was picked up a small number of times. Its antigen has not been determined. There are no base qualities to consult, and no much larger clone falls within one base. Library preparation used PCR. Sequenced on an Illumina HiSeq 2500. To normalize quantification of the TCRbeta repertoire, the TCR libraries were built with molecular barcoding that relied on unique molecular identifiers. Starting from the raw public reads, TCRdb applied fastp trimming at Q25, assembled clones with MiXCR and retained in-frame beta chains. Under each unique CDR3 protein, matching rows form one entry showing the most common genes and DNA. This sample has fewer than 750,000 distinct CDR3 sequences in its table, and about a quarter of those were observed once. The ten largest clones capture 36% of the sample. The sample's treatment or condition label is to be understood as: allogeneic hematopoietic cell transplantation with graft depleted of TCRalphabeta T cells and CD19 B cells. Transplant recipients were children who received TCRalphabeta/CD19-depleted allogeneic hematopoietic cell grafts.

The data derive from a study of T-cell reconstitution after alpha-beta-depleted transplantation in children (dated by TCRdb to the mid-2010s). Background for the entire study: The study quantitatively tracked T-cell immune reconstitution after TCRalphabeta/CD19-depleted allogeneic hematopoietic cell transplantation in children using TCR repertoire profiling.

Trimming at the junction amounts to 2 bases on V and 8 bases on J, and the germline ends lie 11 bases apart. Looking up the germline V gene yields CDR1 SGHRS and CDR2 YFSETQ. From cysteine to phenylalanine, the CDR3 is 13 amino acids long. Only the CDR3 portion is preserved as DNA: 39 bases, with reading frame beginning at the first base. The study at large found these results: The frequencies of hyperexpanded clones fell over the following months, and after one year, T-cell counts and TCRbeta diversity were mostly attributed to newly produced T cells. In some patients, the high TCRbeta diversity seen at day 60 was put down to recipient T cells and intrathymic progenitors that had survived conditioning. Apparently early alphabetaT-cell count recovery about two months after transplant reportedly relied on only several hundred rapidly expanded clones derived from non-depleted graft cells.

Rearrangement joined TRBV5-1 to TRBJ2-1; TRBD1 is perhaps the D gene, given 5 matching bases. Sequences were derived from PBMCs, sampled before TCRalphabeta/CD19-depleted stem cell transplant. The receptor's source is a boy less than two years old with Wiskott-Aldrich syndrome, due to receive a stem cell transplant. The encoded CDR3 is CASSFAGYDEQFF. The nucleotide sequence is given as TGCGCCAGCAGCTTTGCAGGGTACGATGAGCAGTTCTTC.